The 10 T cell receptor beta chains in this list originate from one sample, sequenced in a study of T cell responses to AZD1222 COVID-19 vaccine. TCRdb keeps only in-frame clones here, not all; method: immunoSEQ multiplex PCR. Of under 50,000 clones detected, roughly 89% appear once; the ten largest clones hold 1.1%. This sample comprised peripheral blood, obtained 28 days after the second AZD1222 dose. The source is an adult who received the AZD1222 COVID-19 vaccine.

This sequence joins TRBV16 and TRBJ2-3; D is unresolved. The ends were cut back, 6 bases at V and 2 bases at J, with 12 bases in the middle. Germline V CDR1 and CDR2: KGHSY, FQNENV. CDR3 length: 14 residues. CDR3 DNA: TGTGCCAGCAGTCATCTACCGAACACAGATACGCAGTATTTT. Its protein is CASSHLPNTDTQYF.

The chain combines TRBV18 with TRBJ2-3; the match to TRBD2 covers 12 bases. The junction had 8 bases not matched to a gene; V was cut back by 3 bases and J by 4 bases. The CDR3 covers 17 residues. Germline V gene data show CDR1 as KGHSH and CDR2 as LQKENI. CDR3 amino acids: CASSPSSGREVADTQYF. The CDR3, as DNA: TGTGCCAGCTCACCGTCTAGCGGGAGGGAAGTCGCAGATACGCAGTATTTT.

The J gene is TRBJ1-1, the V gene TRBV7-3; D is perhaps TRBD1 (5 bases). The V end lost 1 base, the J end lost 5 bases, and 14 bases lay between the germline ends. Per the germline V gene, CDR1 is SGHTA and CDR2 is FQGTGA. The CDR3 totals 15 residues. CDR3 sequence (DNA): TGTGCCAGCAGCTTAAGGGGAGGGACGGGAACTGAAGCTTTCTTT. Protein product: CASSLRGGTGTEAFF. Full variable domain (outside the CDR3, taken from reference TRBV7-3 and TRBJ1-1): GAGVSQTPSNKVTEKGKYVELRCDPISGHTALYWYRQSLGQGPEFLIYFQGTGAADDSGLPNDRFFAVRPEGSVSTLKIQRTERGDSAVYLCASSLRGGTGTEAFFGQGTRLTVV.

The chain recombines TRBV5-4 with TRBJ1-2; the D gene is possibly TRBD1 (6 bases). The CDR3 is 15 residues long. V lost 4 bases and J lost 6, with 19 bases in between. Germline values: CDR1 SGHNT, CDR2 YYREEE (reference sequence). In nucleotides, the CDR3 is TGTGCCAGCAGCGCCCCCCGGCAGGGGCTTAATGGCTACACCTTC. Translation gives CASSAPRQGLNGYTF.

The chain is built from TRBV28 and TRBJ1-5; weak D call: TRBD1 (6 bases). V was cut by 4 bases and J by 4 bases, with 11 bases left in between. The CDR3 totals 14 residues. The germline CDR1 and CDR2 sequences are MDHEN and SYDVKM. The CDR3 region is CASSWGQLNQPQHF. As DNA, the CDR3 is TGTGCCAGCAGTTGGGGGCAGCTTAATCAGCCCCAGCATTTT.

CDR3 sequence (DNA): TGTGCCAGTAGTACCGGACAGGGGCTCTCCTACGAGCAGTACTTC. Its protein product is CASSTGQGLSYEQYF. The chain uses TRBV19 and TRBJ2-7; 9 nucleotides agree with TRBD1. The CDR3 is 15 residues long. Germline V CDR1 and CDR2: LNHDA, SQIVND (reference sequence). The V segment lost 4 bases and the J segment 0 bases; nucleotides outside the gene matches: 4.

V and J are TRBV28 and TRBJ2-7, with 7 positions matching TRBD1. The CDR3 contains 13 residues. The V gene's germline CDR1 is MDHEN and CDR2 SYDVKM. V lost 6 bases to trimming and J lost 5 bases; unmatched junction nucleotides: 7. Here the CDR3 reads CASRGVDRNEQYF. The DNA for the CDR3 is TGTGCCAGCAGGGGGGTGGACAGGAACGAGCAGTACTTC.

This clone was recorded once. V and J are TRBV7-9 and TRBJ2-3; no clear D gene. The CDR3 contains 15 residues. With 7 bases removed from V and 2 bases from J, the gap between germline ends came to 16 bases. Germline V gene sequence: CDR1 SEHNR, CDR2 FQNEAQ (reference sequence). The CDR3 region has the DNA TGTGCCAGCACCATTCGTGAAGAGATCACAGATACGCAGTATTTT. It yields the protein CASTIREEITDTQYF.

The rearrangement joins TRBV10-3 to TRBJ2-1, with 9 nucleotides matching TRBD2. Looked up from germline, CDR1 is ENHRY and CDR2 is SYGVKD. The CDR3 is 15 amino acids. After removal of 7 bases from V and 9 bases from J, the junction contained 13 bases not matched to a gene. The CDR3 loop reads CAITRMAGGPSEQFF. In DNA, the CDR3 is TGTGCCATCACTCGAATGGCGGGAGGGCCATCTGAGCAGTTCTTC.

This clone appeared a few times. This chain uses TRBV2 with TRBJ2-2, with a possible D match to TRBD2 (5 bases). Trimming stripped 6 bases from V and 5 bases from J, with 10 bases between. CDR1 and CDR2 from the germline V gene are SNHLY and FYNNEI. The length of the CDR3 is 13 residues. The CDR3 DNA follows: TGTGCCAGCAGGGCTAGCCGAACCGGGGAGCTGTTTTTT. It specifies CASRASRTGELFF.